This TCR beta chain was recovered during a study of cytomegalovirus exposure and HLA in healthy donors (TCRdb year 2017). About the full investigation: An earlier analysis of roughly 630 of the donors reported about 250 Gb of sequence data and around 110 million unique TCR beta sequences from 150 million to 200 million T cells. An early release that covered about 600 HLA-typed donors contained around 300 gigabases of sequencing data and approximately 85 million unique TCR sequences. Of the roughly 410 genotyped donors, over 80% were placed in the genetic ancestry cluster associated with self-reported Caucasian donors. The aim of the study was to test whether cataloging public T cell receptors could identify signatures of past pathogen exposure. The study used immunosequencing to profile the T cell repertoires of 670 or so subjects and linked those repertoires to cytomegalovirus serostatus. In addition to the first cohort of 666 subjects, a separate validation cohort of around 110 different subjects was used. The study combined high-throughput TCR immunosequencing, statistical association of individual TCRs with disease status, and machine learning to predict cytomegalovirus infection status. A later analysis re-examined previously published TCR beta repertoires from about 670 donors and added high-resolution HLA genotyping to investigate patterns of TCR occurrence. Rather than using new phenotypic data, the later analysis identified candidate immune exposures from TCR beta sequences and from how often those sequences occurred across donors. In an earlier analysis of 500 to 650 of the donors, high-throughput TCR beta sequencing was used to judge whether each TCR beta V gene segment behaved as functional or pseudogenic. Donor age, sex, ethnicity and CMV serostatus were collected together with the repertoire data. A later genetic analysis used genome-wide SNP genotypes for about 65% of the roughly 670 donors, treating that subset as a discovery cohort. Every repertoire in the discovery cohort had been generated on one and the same sequencing platform. Both class I and class II loci were covered by HLA typing, at four-digit resolution. The number of typed donors differed by locus: about 629-630 for A, B, C, DRB1 and DQB1; 500 to 550 for DQA1; about 600 for DPA1; and some 430 for DPB1. Because of strong linkage in the cohort, four or five DR-DQ haplotypes were treated as single units for association and clustering. Among some 400 genotyped donors of the cohort, an average of approximately 240,000 unique TCR beta nucleotide sequences was sequenced per donor, of which about 20% were non-productive.

Libraries were prepared through the immunoSEQ multiplex PCR assay. A mixture of 60 forward primers for TCR Vbeta segments and 13 reverse primers for TCR Jbeta segments was used in the multiplex PCR. The CDR3 region of rearranged TCR beta genes was amplified from genomic DNA by a multiplex PCR assay. Amplified TCR beta libraries were sequenced as 87-base-pair reads on the Illumina HiSeq System. The original methods were these. A later analysis tallied around 80 million unique TCR beta chains across the 666 repertoires, and about 10 million of those chains were shared by two or more donors. Raw reads were error-corrected and collapsed into unique sequences with a nearest-neighbor algorithm that merged closely related sequences to remove PCR and sequencing errors. To assign V, D and J gene segments, CDR3 sequences were aligned to IMGT reference sequences. For a sequence to be retained, a match of at least six nucleotides was required to both a V gene segment and a J gene segment. A rearrangement counted as productive if the CDR3 had no stop codons and remained in frame with V and J, and every other rearrangement counted as non-productive. CDR3 was defined according to IMGT convention as the region running from the second conserved V-encoded cysteine to the conserved J-encoded phenylalanine. The earlier analysis of 587 of the donors excluded sequences that lacked an unambiguous match to a single V gene segment. In an earlier analysis of about 590 of the donors, a V segment was called functional when productive rearrangements were above 56.7%, and segregating when the standard deviation between donors exceeded 5%. A statistical classification framework was developed to diagnose cytomegalovirus status using the catalog of TCR beta chain sequences. V and J gene assignment, in a later analysis, came from comparing TCR nucleotide sequences with IMGT/GENE-DB human TR gene sequences. In a later analysis, CDR3 sequences and most-parsimonious VDJ recombination scenarios were assigned using the TCRdist pipeline. A later analysis defined each TCR beta chain by its CDR3 amino acid sequence plus V-gene family, and excluded reads lacking a unique V-gene family. To address suspected cross-contamination and a sequencing artifact, a later analysis removed approximately 600 highly shared, low-generation-probability nucleotide sequences. For each public chain, a later analysis derived a clonal expansion index from normalized ranks of inferred template counts within each repertoire. In a later analysis, generation probabilities were computed with a VDJ recombination model fitted to out-of-frame rearrangements, and the resulting probabilities were checked against IGoR. Hypergeometric tests were used in a later analysis to score TCR-TCR, TCR-HLA and TCR-CMV co-occurrence, with a repertoire-size bias correction applied to the TCR pairs. A later analysis estimated false discovery rates by permuting HLA or CMV assignments 20 times. In a later analysis, co-occurring TCRs were grouped with DBSCAN, and TCRdist sequence similarity was added when clustering was performed within HLA-allele-positive subsets. Co-occurrence clustering excluded repertoires with fewer than 30,000 or more than 120,000 public chains, plus five with anomalous nucleotide sharing. TCRdb mirrors the immuneACCESS table, restricted to in-frame sequences. Some clones are absent from its copies; in checked studies, under half trace to an unresolved V gene, and the reason for the others is unknown. The D gene and trimming were derived from the DNA, and the V and J assignments and clone size from that table. The sample table contains about 130,000 clones; only one count was recorded for almost 85% of them. The ten largest clones add up to about 2.5% of the sample.

The cohort consisted of 666 healthy bone marrow donors. At the time of sampling, all cohort members were nominally healthy, though unrecorded immune exposures were likely present. The donor was CMV seronegative and was included in the group of around 320 seronegative cohort members. A peripheral blood sample was provided by each donor, and peripheral blood mononuclear cells were used for TCR beta sequencing. Genomic DNA was extracted from the blood cell samples with the Qiagen DNeasy Blood Extraction Kit. For CDR1 and CDR2, the germline V gene lists SGHVS and FNYEAQ. V and J are truncated by 0 bases and 8 bases respectively, leaving an intervening sequence of 22 bases. The cysteine opens and the phenylalanine closes a CDR3 of 17 amino acids. This entry keeps only the CDR3 DNA: 51 bases, framed from base 1. Here is what the overall study found, with its caveats: When HLA alleles, especially DR and DQ, strongly co-occurred, attributing TCR associations to individual alleles was difficult. According to a later analysis, TCR association rates differed among HLA loci, with DRB1 alleles showing the most associated TCRs and HLA-C alleles showing the fewest. Sequencing depth was assumed to be roughly uniform across donors in the presence/absence analyses, though that assumption may not hold. Because HLA typing was unavailable for some donors at each locus, only the typed subset was used in association tests. In vitro tests confirmed that a few of the cytomegalovirus-associated TCR beta chains recognize cytomegalovirus antigens. The classifier was reported to diagnose cytomegalovirus status with high specificity and sensitivity in both the original cohort and the validation cohort. A cluster of highly shared sequence variants was judged likely to represent a technical artifact of the sequencing pipeline. Specific HLA alleles were associated with over 15,000 TCR beta sequences at a false discovery rate of 0.05 in a later analysis. In an earlier analysis of 587 of the donors, most TCR beta V segments appeared in productive rearrangements about 87% or about 30% of the time, broadly matching IMGT annotations. A later genetic analysis reported fewer N-insertions in productive TCRs among donors in an Asian-associated ancestry cluster than the roughly 720-donor mean. Only TCR beta chains were sequenced in this cohort, and the absence of alpha or paired-chain data limited detectable features. While some public TCRs were present in many individuals, most TCR sequences turned up only very rarely across donors. CMV serostatus was the only immune exposure information available for the cohort. A further reported finding was that TCR beta sequences accurately predicted the HLA-A and HLA-B alleles for most subjects in the first cohort. The authors suggested that the approach could potentially be generalized to other disease states and immunological phenotypes. A later analysis reported that several top co-occurrence clusters appeared linked to parvovirus B19, influenza, CMV and Epstein-Barr virus. Most CMV-associated TCR beta chains appeared to be HLA-restricted in a later analysis, and the HLA associations seemed to be driven largely by CMV exposure. A later genetic analysis associated a missense DCLRE1C variant with V-gene and J-gene trimming of TCR beta chains, and an independent cohort replicated the association. Some IMGT-functional V segments, including TRBV6-2 and TRBV6-3, could not be distinguished by the 87-base-pair reads and were therefore excluded. A total of roughly 160 TCR beta chains were listed by the study as associated with cytomegalovirus. Correlated functional status among segregating V segments might reflect linkage disequilibrium, but an unknown experimental factor could not be ruled out. Over 15 rarely observed V segments, including chromosome 9 orphons, were excluded from the earlier analysis of about 500 of the donors because counts were too low. In a later analysis, HLA-associated TCR beta chains were found to be more clonally expanded and to have lower generation probabilities than equally common non-associated chains.

Worth noting for this clone: Its target antigen remains unknown. Base qualities are not recorded, but no much larger clone differs from it by a single base.

The V and J genes are TRBV7-6 and TRBJ1-2; a tentative D match to TRBD1 spans 6 bases. Sequencing was done on a sample of PBMCs. The origin of this receptor is a boy aged 2 to 9 in good health and CMV-seronegative. The DNA is TGTGCCAGCAGCTTAGCGCAGGGGCAGGGACCCGCTATGGGCTACACCTTC. Translated, it gives CASSLAQGQGPAMGYTF.